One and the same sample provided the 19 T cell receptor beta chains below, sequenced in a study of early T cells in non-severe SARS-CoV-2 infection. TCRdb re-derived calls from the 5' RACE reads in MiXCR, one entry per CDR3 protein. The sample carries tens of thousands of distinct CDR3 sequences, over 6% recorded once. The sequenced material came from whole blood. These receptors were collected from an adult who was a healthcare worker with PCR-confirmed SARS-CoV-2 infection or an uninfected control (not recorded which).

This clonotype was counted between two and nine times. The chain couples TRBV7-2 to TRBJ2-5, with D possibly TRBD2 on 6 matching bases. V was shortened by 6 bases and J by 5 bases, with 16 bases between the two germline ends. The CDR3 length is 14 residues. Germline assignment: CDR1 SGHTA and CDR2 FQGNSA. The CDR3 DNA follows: TGTGCCAGCAGGGCGGGACCAAGGGTGGAGACCCAGTACTTC. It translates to CASRAGPRVETQYF.

CDR3 sequence reads: CASSPTGHLGGTGELFF. CDR3 nucleotides: TGTGCCAGCAGCCCCACGGGACATTTAGGCGGCACCGGGGAGCTGTTTTTT. This sequence joins TRBV7-6 and TRBJ2-2, with D tentatively TRBD1 (6 bases). Trimming cost V 5 bases and J 4 bases, with 20 bases left between them. This CDR3 spans 17 amino acids. Germline assignment: CDR1 SGHVS and CDR2 FNYEAQ.

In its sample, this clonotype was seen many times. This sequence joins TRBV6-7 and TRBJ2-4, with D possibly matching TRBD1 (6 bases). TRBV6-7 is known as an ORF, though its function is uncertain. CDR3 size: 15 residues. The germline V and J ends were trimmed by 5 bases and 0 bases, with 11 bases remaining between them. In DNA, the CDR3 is TGTGCCAGCAGTGGACAGTTCTTAGCCAAAAACATTCAGTACTTC. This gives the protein CASSGQFLAKNIQYF.

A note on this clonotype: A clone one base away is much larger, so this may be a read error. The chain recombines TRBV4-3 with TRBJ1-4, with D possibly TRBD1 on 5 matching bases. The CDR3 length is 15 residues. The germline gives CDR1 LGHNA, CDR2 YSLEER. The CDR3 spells CASSQQTATFENLFF. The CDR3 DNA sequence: TGCGCCAGCAGCCAACAGACAGCTACCTTTGAAAATCTGTTTTTT.

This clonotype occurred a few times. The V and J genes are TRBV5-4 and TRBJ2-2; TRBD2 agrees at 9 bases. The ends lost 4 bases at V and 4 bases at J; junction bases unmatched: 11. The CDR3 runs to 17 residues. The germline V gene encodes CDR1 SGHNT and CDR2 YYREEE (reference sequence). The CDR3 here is CASSRGRSGGPTGELFF. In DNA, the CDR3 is TGTGCCAGCAGCCGGGGCCGGAGCGGGGGGCCCACCGGGGAGCTGTTTTTT.

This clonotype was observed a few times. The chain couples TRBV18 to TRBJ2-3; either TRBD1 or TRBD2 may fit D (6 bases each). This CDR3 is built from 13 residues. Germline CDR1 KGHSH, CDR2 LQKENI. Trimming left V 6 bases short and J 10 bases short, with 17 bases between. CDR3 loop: CASSSLGGMAQYF. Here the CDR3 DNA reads TGTGCCAGCTCGTCCCTAGGGGGGATGGCGCAGTATTTT.

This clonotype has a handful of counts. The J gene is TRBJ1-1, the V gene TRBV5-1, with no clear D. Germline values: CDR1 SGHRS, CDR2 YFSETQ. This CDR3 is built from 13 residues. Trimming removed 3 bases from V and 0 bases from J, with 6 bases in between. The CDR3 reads CASSWEMNTEAFF. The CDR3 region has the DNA TGCGCCAGCAGCTGGGAGATGAACACTGAAGCTTTCTTT.

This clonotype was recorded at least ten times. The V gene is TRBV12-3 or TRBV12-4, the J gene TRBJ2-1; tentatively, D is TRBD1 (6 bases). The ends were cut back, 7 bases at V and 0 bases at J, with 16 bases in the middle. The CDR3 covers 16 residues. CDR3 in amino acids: CASTTDRRSSYNEQFF. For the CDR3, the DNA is TGTGCCAGCACCACTGACAGGCGTAGCTCCTACAATGAGCAGTTCTTC.

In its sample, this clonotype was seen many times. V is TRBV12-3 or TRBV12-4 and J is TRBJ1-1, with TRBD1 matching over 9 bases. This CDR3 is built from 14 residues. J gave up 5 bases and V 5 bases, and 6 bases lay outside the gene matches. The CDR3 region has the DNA TGTGCCAGCAGTCCTACAGGGGGCTGGACTGAAGCTTTCTTT. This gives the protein CASSPTGGWTEAFF.

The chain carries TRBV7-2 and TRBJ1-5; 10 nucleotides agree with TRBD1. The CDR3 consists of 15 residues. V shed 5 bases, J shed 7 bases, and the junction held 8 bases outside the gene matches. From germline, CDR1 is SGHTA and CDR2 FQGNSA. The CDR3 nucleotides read TGTGCCAGCAGCACCGGGACAGGGGACGGGCAGCCCCAGCATTTT. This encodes CASSTGTGDGQPQHF.

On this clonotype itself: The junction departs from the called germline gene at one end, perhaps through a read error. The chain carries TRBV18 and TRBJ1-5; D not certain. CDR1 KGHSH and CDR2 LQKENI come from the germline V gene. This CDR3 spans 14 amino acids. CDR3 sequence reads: CASSPSRFAPEWDF. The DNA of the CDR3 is TGTGCCAGCTCACCCTCCCGATTTGCGCCCGAGTGGGATTTT.

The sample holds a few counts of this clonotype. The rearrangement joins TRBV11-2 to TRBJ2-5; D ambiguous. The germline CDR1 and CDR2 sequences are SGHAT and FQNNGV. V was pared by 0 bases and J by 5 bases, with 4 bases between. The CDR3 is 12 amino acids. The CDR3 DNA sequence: TGTGCCAGCAGCTTAGATTTGGAGACCCAGTACTTC. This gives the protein CASSLDLETQYF.

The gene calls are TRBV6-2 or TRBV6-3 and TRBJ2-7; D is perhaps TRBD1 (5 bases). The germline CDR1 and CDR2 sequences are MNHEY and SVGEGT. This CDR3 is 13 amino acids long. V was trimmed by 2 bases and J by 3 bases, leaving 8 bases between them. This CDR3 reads CASSYQDNYEQYF. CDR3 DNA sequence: TGTGCCAGCAGTTACCAGGACAACTACGAGCAGTACTTC.

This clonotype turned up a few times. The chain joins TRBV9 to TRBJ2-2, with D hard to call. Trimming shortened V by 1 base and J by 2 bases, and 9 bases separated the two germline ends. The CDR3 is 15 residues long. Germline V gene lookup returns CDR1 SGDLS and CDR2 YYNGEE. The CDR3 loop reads CASSVLGSNTGELFF. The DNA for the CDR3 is TGTGCCAGCAGCGTACTCGGTAGCAACACCGGGGAGCTGTTTTTT.

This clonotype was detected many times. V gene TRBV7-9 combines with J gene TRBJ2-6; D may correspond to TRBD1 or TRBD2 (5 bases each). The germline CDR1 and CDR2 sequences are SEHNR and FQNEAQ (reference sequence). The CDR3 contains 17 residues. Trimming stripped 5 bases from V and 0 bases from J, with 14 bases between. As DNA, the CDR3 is TGTGCCAGCAGCCCCGGGACGGGAAGCTCTGGGGCCAACGTCCTGACTTTC. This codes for CASSPGTGSSGANVLTF.

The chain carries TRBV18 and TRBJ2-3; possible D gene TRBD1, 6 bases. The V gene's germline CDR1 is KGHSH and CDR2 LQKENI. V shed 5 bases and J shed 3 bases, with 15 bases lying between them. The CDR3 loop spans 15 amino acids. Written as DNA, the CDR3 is TGTGCCAGCTCAAAGGACAGCCCCTTAACAGATACGCAGTATTTT. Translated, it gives CASSKDSPLTDTQYF.

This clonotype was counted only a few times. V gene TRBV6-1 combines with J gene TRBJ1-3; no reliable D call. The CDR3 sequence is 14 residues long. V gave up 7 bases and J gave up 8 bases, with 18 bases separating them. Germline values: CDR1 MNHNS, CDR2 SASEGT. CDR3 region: CASIPGDHKDTIYF. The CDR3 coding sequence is TGTGCCAGCATCCCGGGAGACCACAAAGACACCATATATTTT.

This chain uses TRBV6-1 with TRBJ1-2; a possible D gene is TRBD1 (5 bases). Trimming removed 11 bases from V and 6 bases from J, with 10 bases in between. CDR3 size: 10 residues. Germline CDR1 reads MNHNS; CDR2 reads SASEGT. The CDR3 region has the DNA TGTGCCGGCGGGACGGATGGCTACACCTTC. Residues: CAGGTDGYTF.

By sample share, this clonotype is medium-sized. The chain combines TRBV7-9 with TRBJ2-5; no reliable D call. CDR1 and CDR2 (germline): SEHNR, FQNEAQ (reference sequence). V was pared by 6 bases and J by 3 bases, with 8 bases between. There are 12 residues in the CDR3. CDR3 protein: CASSYDKETQYF. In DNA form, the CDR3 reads TGTGCCAGCAGTTACGATAAAGAGACCCAGTACTTC.